The 3 T cell receptor beta chains below all came from one sample that was sequenced in a study of cytomegalovirus exposure and HLA in healthy donors. 60 Vbeta and 13 Jbeta primers were used in PCR. Sequencing was performed with immunoSEQ multiplex PCR; in TCRdb, only in-frame clones are kept and a portion is missing. The sample lists roughly 160,000 clones, roughly 76% occurring once. The sequenced sample was PBMCs. The receptor set was obtained from a woman aged 50 to 60 in good health and CMV-seronegative.

This clone was seen more than once but under ten times. The chain has TRBV5-8 and TRBJ1-1; D is perhaps TRBD1 (5 bases). Per the germline V gene, CDR1 is SGHTS and CDR2 is YDEGEE. Deletions cut 8 bases from V and 7 bases from J, with 12 bases between. The CDR3 totals 11 residues. CDR3 in DNA: TGTGCCAGTCCGGCAAGGGGTGAAGCTTTCTTT. It specifies CASPARGEAFF.

The gene calls are TRBV5-4 and TRBJ2-7; 8 nucleotides line up with TRBD1. The V segment lost 6 bases and the J segment 0 bases; nucleotides outside the gene matches: 5. Germline V gene lookup returns CDR1 SGHNT and CDR2 YYREEE (reference sequence). This CDR3 is built from 14 residues. CDR3 loop: CASMQTGGSYEQYF. In DNA, the CDR3 is TGTGCCAGCATGCAAACAGGGGGCTCCTACGAGCAGTACTTC.

Only a few counts were recorded for this clone. V is TRBV4-3 and J is TRBJ1-1; the match to TRBD1 covers 10 bases. This CDR3 comprises 17 residues. V was pared by 6 bases and J by 6 bases, with 16 bases of the junction left unmatched. The germline gives CDR1 LGHNA, CDR2 YSLEER. CDR3 sequence reads: CASSRTGTGVRVAEAFF. Here the CDR3 DNA reads TGCGCCAGCAGTCGGACCGGGACAGGGGTCCGTGTCGCTGAAGCTTTCTTT.